This T cell receptor beta chain appears in the sequencing data of a study of blood T cell repertoires in COVID-19. Overall study: Samples of COVID-19 (acute and convalescent) were obtained from the United States, Italy and Spain. Nucleic acid was either cDNA or gDNA, and it came from T cells, B-cell-depleted T cells, or PBMCs.

CDR3 length equals 14 residues. V lost 0 bases, J lost 4 bases, and 11 bases lay in between. Germline lookup yields CDR1 SGHDT and CDR2 YYEEEE. Authors' analysis steps: Nucleated cell counts were estimated from reference gene primer amplification. Repertoires were generated with immunoSEQ multiplex PCR, while TCRdb's copy carries only in-frame clones and drops some. That table gives V, J and clone size, and the DNA gave D and trimming. The data hold 62,000 or so clones, with 70% to 90% observed a single time. V gene TRBV5-6 combines with J gene TRBJ2-7, with D perhaps TRBD2 (5 bases). Sequences were obtained from peripheral blood. This receptor was taken from a woman aged 55-69 years with acute or convalescent COVID-19. The chain's CDR3 is CASSLAGGAYEQYF. CDR3 nucleotide sequence: TGTGCCAGCAGCTTGGCCGGAGGAGCGTACGAGCAGTACTTC.